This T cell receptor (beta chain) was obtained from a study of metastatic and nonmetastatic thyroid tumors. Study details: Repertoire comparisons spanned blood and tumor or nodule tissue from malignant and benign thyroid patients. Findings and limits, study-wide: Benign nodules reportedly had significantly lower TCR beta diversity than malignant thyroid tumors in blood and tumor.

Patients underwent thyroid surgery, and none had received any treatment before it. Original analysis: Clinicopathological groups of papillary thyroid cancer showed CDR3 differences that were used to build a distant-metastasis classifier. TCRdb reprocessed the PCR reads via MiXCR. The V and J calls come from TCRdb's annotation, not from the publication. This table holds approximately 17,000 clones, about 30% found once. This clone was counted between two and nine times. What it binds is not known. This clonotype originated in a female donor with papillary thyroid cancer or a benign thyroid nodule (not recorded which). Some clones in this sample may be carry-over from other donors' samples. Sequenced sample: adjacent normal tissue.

CDR3: CASTVGGISGILSYEQYF. DNA for the CDR3: TGTGCCAGCACCGTCGGAGGGATTAGCGGGATCCTATCCTACGAGCAGTACTTC. The chain links TRBV6-2 or TRBV6-3 to TRBJ2-7, with 8 positions matching TRBD2. Trimming cost V 7 bases and J 1 base; bases outside gene matches: 18. Germline CDR1 reads MNHEY; CDR2 reads SVGEGT. This CDR3 is 18 amino acids long.